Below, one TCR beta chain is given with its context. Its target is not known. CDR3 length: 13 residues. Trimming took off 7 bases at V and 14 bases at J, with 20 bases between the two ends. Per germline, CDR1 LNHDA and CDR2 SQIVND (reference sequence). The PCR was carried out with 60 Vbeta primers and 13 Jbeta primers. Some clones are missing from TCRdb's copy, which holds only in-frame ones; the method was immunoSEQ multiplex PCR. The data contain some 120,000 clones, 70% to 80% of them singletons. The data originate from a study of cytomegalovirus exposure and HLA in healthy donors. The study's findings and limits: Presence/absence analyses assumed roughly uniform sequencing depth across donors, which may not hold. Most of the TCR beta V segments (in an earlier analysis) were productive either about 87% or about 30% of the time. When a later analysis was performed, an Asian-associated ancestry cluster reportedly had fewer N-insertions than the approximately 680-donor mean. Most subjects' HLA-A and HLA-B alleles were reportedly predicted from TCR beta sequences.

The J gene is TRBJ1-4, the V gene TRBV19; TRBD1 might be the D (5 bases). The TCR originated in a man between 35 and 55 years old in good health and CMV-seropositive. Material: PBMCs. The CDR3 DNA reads TGTGCCAGTACCCCCGGGTCGGGGGAACCTCTGTTTTTT. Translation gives CASTPGSGEPLFF.